This T cell receptor beta chain comes out of a study of T cell responses to AZD1222 COVID-19 vaccine. Comment on this clone: Germline is not matched at one junction end, which may reflect a read error.

Profiled with immunoSEQ multiplex PCR; TCRdb holds only in-frame clones, not every one. The sample yields 120,000 or so clones, around 84% seen once. The sequenced sample was peripheral blood, obtained 28 days after the second AZD1222 dose. The receptor was derived from an adult who received the AZD1222 COVID-19 vaccine.

The chain's CDR3 is CASSPLGAYTQYF. For the CDR3, the DNA is TGTGCTAGCAGCCCCTTGGGGGCCTATACGCAGTATTTT. The chain combines TRBV7-7 with TRBJ2-3; tentatively, D is TRBD1 (6 bases). CDR3 length: 13 residues. Germline CDR1 reads SSHAT; CDR2 reads FNYEAQ (reference sequence).